Below, 28 T cell receptor beta chains from the same sample are listed, as sequenced in a study of beta chain features in type 1 diabetes. As every portion of the isolated RNA was reverse transcribed, the sequencing read expressed TCRB transcripts. Using immunoSEQ multiplex PCR, the repertoire was profiled, and TCRdb retains in-frame clones only, with some absent. The data contain under 900,000 clones, roughly a sixth of them singletons. The sequenced sample consisted of naive CD4+ T cells from blood. These receptors all come from a young woman in good health.

This clone was found a few times. This chain uses TRBV29-1 with TRBJ1-2; TRBD1 matches at 7 bases. The CDR3 has 13 amino acids. V lost 5 bases and J lost 8; bases outside the gene matches: 11. Germline V lookup: CDR1 SQVTM, CDR2 ANQGSEA. The CDR3 bases are TGCAGCGTTACAGGGGTGGTCTCTTGGGGCTACACCTTC. Translation: CSVTGVVSWGYTF. Full variable domain (remainder filled in from reference TRBV29-1 and TRBJ1-2): SAVISQKPSRDICQRGTSLTIQCQVDSQVTMMFWYRQQPGQSLTLIATANQGSEATYESGFVIDKFPISRPNLTFSTLTVSNMSPEDSSIYLCSVTGVVSWGYTFGSGTRLTVV.

This clone turned up a few times. Other DNA sequences in the sample encode the same CDR3. The rearrangement uses TRBV28 and TRBJ2-5, with D possibly matching TRBD2 (5 bases). Germline values: CDR1 MDHEN, CDR2 SYDVKM. V was cut by 3 bases and J by 1 base, with 9 bases left in between. The CDR3 is 14 residues long. The CDR3: CASSLSRGQETQYF. The CDR3 DNA follows: TGTGCCAGCAGTTTGTCCCGGGGCCAAGAGACCCAGTACTTC.

CDR3 sequence reads: CASSQDWRGYNEQFF. The CDR3 nucleotides are TGCGCCAGCAGCCAAGATTGGAGGGGCTACAATGAGCAGTTCTTC. The rearrangement uses TRBV4-1 and TRBJ2-1; TRBD2 might be the D (6 bases). Germline CDR1 and CDR2: MGHRA and YSYEKL. This CDR3 has 15 amino acids. V shed 0 bases and J shed 3 bases, with 9 bases lying between them.

This clone has more than one count but fewer than ten. This chain connects TRBV5-1 to TRBJ2-3; D tentatively reads TRBD1 or TRBD2 (5 bases each). Germline loops: CDR1 SGHRS, CDR2 YFSETQ. This CDR3 contains 16 residues. Trimming removed 1 base at V and 0 bases at J, with 12 bases between. The CDR3 DNA follows: TGCGCCAGCAGCTTGCGGGACCCCACTAGCACAGATACGCAGTATTTT. Protein sequence: CASSLRDPTSTDTQYF.

The chain uses TRBV7-3 and TRBJ2-2; D unclear. Trimming pared 2 bases from V and 6 bases from J, leaving 7 bases between. Germline CDR1 is SGHTA and CDR2 is FQGTGA. This CDR3 is 13 amino acids long. Written as DNA, the CDR3 is TGTGCCAGCAGCTTACTAGGTTCCGGGGAGCTGTTTTTT. Its translation is CASSLLGSGELFF.

The rearrangement links TRBV5-1 to TRBJ1-1, with 9 bases matching TRBD1. Germline V gives CDR1 SGHRS, CDR2 YFSETQ. Trimming removed 4 bases from V and 13 bases from J; junction bases left unmatched: 17. The length of the CDR3 is 15 residues. As DNA, the CDR3 is TGCGCCAGCAGCCAGGGGACAGGGCCGACCAGCAGCGATTTCTTT. Protein product: CASSQGTGPTSSDFF.

The gene calls are TRBV28 and TRBJ2-3; no firm D call. The CDR3 is 14 residues long. Germline V gene sequence: CDR1 MDHEN, CDR2 SYDVKM. Between the trimmed V and J ends, which lost 3 bases and 1 base, there was a span of 8 bases. CDR3 in DNA: TGTGCCAGCAGTTTTTATGCCGGCACAGATACGCAGTATTTT. It translates to CASSFYAGTDTQYF. Full variable domain (missing parts from reference TRBV28 and TRBJ2-3): DVKVTQSSRYLVKRTGEKVFLECVQDMDHENMFWYRQDPGLGLRLIYFSYDVKMKEKGDIPEGYSVSREKKERFSLILESASTNQTSMYLCASSFYAGTDTQYFGPGTRLTVL.

The chain joins TRBV7-3 to TRBJ2-1, with TRBD2 matching 9 bases. The CDR3 loop spans 15 amino acids. The J segment lost 4 bases and the V segment lost 4 bases, leaving 5 bases of the junction unmatched. Germline CDR1 SGHTA, CDR2 FQGTGA. The CDR3 sequence is CASSSRLAEYNEQFF. The CDR3 bases are TGTGCCAGCAGCTCTAGACTAGCGGAGTACAATGAGCAGTTCTTC.

This clone came up a few times. This sequence joins TRBV4-3 and TRBJ2-2; maybe TRBD1 (6 bases). The CDR3 loop spans 19 amino acids. The germline V gene has CDR1 LGHNA and CDR2 YSLEER. Trimming cost V 0 bases and J 2 bases, with 19 bases left between them. The CDR3 loop is CASSQDLVAGDLNTGELFF. CDR3 DNA sequence: TGCGCCAGCAGCCAAGATCTGGTTGCAGGGGACCTTAACACCGGGGAGCTGTTTTTT.

This clone was seen more than once but under ten times. The chain has TRBV18 and TRBJ2-2; D unresolved. V was cut by 3 bases and J by 4 bases, with 12 bases left in between. The germline V gene has CDR1 KGHSH and CDR2 LQKENI. The CDR3 is made up of 15 amino acids. Here the CDR3 reads CASSPISSSTGELFF. CDR3 in DNA: TGTGCCAGCTCACCGATAAGCTCGAGCACCGGGGAGCTGTTTTTT.

This clone was counted between two and nine times. The CDR3 DNA sequence: TGTGCCAGCTCACCACAGGGTAATGAAAAACTGTTTTTT. It codes for CASSPQGNEKLFF. The genes are TRBV18 and TRBJ1-4; D call uncertain. This CDR3 has 13 amino acids. Trimming cost V 1 base and J 4 bases, with 4 bases left between them. In germline, CDR1 is KGHSH, CDR2 LQKENI. The complete variable domain, with remaining parts taken from reference TRBV18 and TRBJ1-4, reads NAGVMQNPRHLVRRRGQEARLRCSPMKGHSHVYWYRQLPEEGLKFMVYLQKENIIDESGMPKERFSAEFPKEGPSILRIQQVVRGDSAAYFCASSPQGNEKLFFGSGTQLSVL.

This clone was seen a handful of times. The J gene is TRBJ2-1, the V gene TRBV29-1; TRBD2 matches at 7 bases. Trimming cost V 4 bases and J 3 bases; bases outside gene matches: 9. This CDR3 region has 15 residues. CDR1 is SQVTM, CDR2 ANQGSEA, per germline. The CDR3 reads CSVVGIGGNYNEQFF. DNA of the CDR3: TGCAGCGTTGTTGGTATCGGGGGGAACTACAATGAGCAGTTCTTC.

This chain joins TRBV15 and TRBJ2-7; D call uncertain. This CDR3 spans 13 amino acids. Germline V gene lookup returns CDR1 LNHNV and CDR2 YYDKDF (reference sequence). Trimming removed 6 bases at V and 3 bases at J, with 12 bases between. The CDR3 is CATSAGRNYEQYF. CDR3 DNA sequence: TGTGCCACCAGTGCCGGCCGTAACTACGAGCAGTACTTC. Combining the CDR3 with reference TRBV15 and TRBJ2-7 gives the whole variable domain DAMVIQNPRYQVTQFGKPVTLSCSQTLNHNVMYWYQQKSSQAPKLLFHYYDKDFNNEADTPDNFQSRRPNTSFCFLDIRSPGLGDTAMYLCATSAGRNYEQYFGPGTRLTVT.

This clone has only one observation. This rearrangement joins TRBV9 to TRBJ2-1; D remains ambiguous. This CDR3 has 15 residues. Germline CDR1 SGDLS, CDR2 YYNGEE. The V end was cut by 0 bases, the J end by 4 bases, with 11 bases between. CDR3 nucleotides: TGTGCCAGCAGCGTAGATACTATGGGTTACAATGAGCAGTTCTTC. As protein: CASSVDTMGYNEQFF.

V gene TRBV2 combines with J gene TRBJ2-4; 14 bases are a match to TRBD2. V dropped 6 bases and J dropped 4; count of bases not matched to a gene: 17. Germline values: CDR1 SNHLY, CDR2 FYNNEI. The CDR3 loop spans 20 amino acids. The CDR3 here is CASSPGSGLAGAGIKNIQYF. The CDR3 bases are TGTGCCAGCAGCCCAGGGTCGGGACTAGCGGGAGCGGGGATAAAAAACATTCAGTACTTC. Filled out from reference TRBV2 and TRBJ2-4, the complete variable domain reads EPEVTQTPSHQVTQMGQEVILRCVPISNHLYFYWYRQILGQKVEFLVSFYNNEISEKSEIFDDQFSVERPDGSNFTLKIRSTKLEDSAMYFCASSPGSGLAGAGIKNIQYFGAGTRLSVL.

This clone was seen more than once but under ten times. The rearrangement joins TRBV6-1 to TRBJ2-7; 7 nucleotides match TRBD2. V lost 2 bases to trimming and J lost 4 bases; unmatched junction nucleotides: 8. Germline-derived CDR1 and CDR2 are MNHNS and SASEGT. This CDR3 is built from 15 residues. CDR3 bases: TGTGCCAGCAGTGAACCAGCTAGCGGAGGTTACGAGCAGTACTTC. It yields the protein CASSEPASGGYEQYF.

The chain combines TRBV5-1 with TRBJ2-7; 7 positions match TRBD2. V was pared by 1 base and J by 1 base, with 5 bases of the junction left unmatched. The CDR3 has 15 amino acids. Germline V gives CDR1 SGHRS, CDR2 YFSETQ. CDR3 sequence: CASSLSGTASYEQYF. The DNA for the CDR3 is TGCGCCAGCAGCTTGAGCGGGACGGCTTCCTACGAGCAGTACTTC.

This clone showed up just a few times. V usage is TRBV15 and J usage is TRBJ2-1; 10 bases are shared with TRBD2. Germline-derived CDR1 and CDR2 are LNHNV and YYDKDF (reference sequence). Trimming removed 0 bases from V and 8 bases from J; junction bases left unmatched: 4. This CDR3 contains 15 residues. The CDR3 loop reads CATSRELAGIDEQFF. DNA for the CDR3: TGTGCCACCAGCAGAGAACTAGCGGGAATCGATGAGCAGTTCTTC. The variable domain in full, with the rest retrieved from reference TRBV15 and TRBJ2-1, is DAMVIQNPRYQVTQFGKPVTLSCSQTLNHNVMYWYQQKSSQAPKLLFHYYDKDFNNEADTPDNFQSRRPNTSFCFLDIRSPGLGDTAMYLCATSRELAGIDEQFFGPGTRLTVL.

CDR3 coding DNA: TGTGCCAGCCCCCCTTCCGGGACTAGCGGGAGAGGGGGCCACAATGAGCAGTTCTTC. Translated: CASPPSGTSGRGGHNEQFF. The chain links TRBV28 to TRBJ2-1, with TRBD2 matching 14 bases. V trimming: 8 bases; J trimming: 5 bases; junction bases outside the gene matches: 17. Germline CDR1 is MDHEN and CDR2 is SYDVKM. The CDR3 loop spans 19 amino acids.

The chain carries TRBV19 and TRBJ2-7, with a tentative D call TRBD2 (5 bases). The CDR3 is 13 amino acids. Trimming removed 4 bases from V and 3 bases from J, with 10 bases in between. Per the germline V gene, CDR1 is LNHDA and CDR2 is SQIVND (reference sequence). The CDR3 DNA reads TGTGCCAGTAGTAGGGGAGACGGCTACGAGCAGTACTTC. Translated, it gives CASSRGDGYEQYF.

The chain couples TRBV5-1 to TRBJ1-2, with 7 positions matching TRBD1. In germline, CDR1 is SGHRS, CDR2 YFSETQ. Losses at the gene ends were 2 bases for V and 5 bases for J; bases not matched to a gene: 6. The CDR3 length is 14 residues. CDR3 sequence reads: CASSFGTALYGYTF. In DNA, the CDR3 is TGCGCCAGCAGCTTCGGGACAGCATTATATGGCTACACCTTC.

This clone has just a few counts. The V call is TRBV10-3, the J call TRBJ2-5, with D possibly matching TRBD1 (8 bases). The CDR3 has 16 residues. Germline V gene sequence: CDR1 ENHRY, CDR2 SYGVKD. Trimming cost V 6 bases and J 2 bases, with 19 bases left between them. The CDR3 here is CAIRAGQGLIQETQYF. CDR3 nucleotide sequence: TGTGCCATCAGGGCCGGACAGGGACTAATTCAAGAGACCCAGTACTTC.

V usage is TRBV6-1 and J usage is TRBJ1-4, with D possibly being TRBD1 (6 bases). The CDR3 totals 14 residues. Trimming took 8 bases from V and 8 from J, leaving 18 bases between them. Germline CDR1 MNHNS, CDR2 SASEGT. This CDR3 reads CASGGPGQGEKLFF. CDR3 DNA: TGTGCCAGCGGGGGCCCTGGGCAGGGGGAAAAACTGTTTTTT.

The chain is built from TRBV28 and TRBJ2-5; 8 nucleotides align to TRBD1. This CDR3 has 15 residues. In germline, CDR1 is MDHEN, CDR2 SYDVKM. The J segment lost 5 bases and the V segment lost 2 bases, leaving 7 bases of the junction unmatched. The CDR3 sequence is CASSLGARGRETQYF. The DNA for the CDR3 is TGTGCCAGCAGTTTAGGGGCCAGGGGGCGGGAGACCCAGTACTTC.

The chain couples TRBV7-2 to TRBJ2-1, with D maybe TRBD2 (6 bases). CDR3 length: 12 amino acids. Germline assignment: CDR1 SGHTA and CDR2 FQGNSA. V shed 4 bases and J shed 9 bases, with 10 bases lying between them. CDR3 DNA: TGTGCCAGCAGCTCAACTAGCTTTGAGCAGTTCTTC. Its protein is CASSSTSFEQFF. Supplemented by reference TRBV7-2 and TRBJ2-1, the full variable domain reads GAGVSQSPSNKVTEKGKDVELRCDPISGHTALYWYRQSLGQGLEFLIYFQGNSAPDKSGLPSDRFSAERTGGSVSTLTIQRTQQEDSAVYLCASSSTSFEQFFGPGTRLTVL.

This clone was detected a few times. The chain uses TRBV7-2 and TRBJ2-3; TRBD2 agrees at 14 bases. J gave up 0 bases and V 2 bases, and 7 bases lay outside the gene matches. Germline values: CDR1 SGHTA, CDR2 FQGNSA. The CDR3 extends over 19 amino acids. CDR3 bases: TGTGCCAGCAGCTTATCCCGGACTAGCGGGAGGCACAGCACAGATACGCAGTATTTT. Translated, it gives CASSLSRTSGRHSTDTQYF.

V and J are TRBV19 and TRBJ2-7; maybe TRBD2 (5 bases). The CDR3 spans 15 residues. Germline V gene lookup returns CDR1 LNHDA and CDR2 SQIVND (reference sequence). Trimming took off 10 bases at V and 4 bases at J, with 23 bases between the two ends. CDR3 DNA: TGTGCCACCCGACGATTTTCGGGAAGACAATACGAGCAGTACTTC. Translating it yields CATRRFSGRQYEQYF.

This clone was counted between two and nine times. This chain connects TRBV11-1 to TRBJ2-1, with 11 positions matching TRBD2. J lost 8 bases, V lost 1 base, and 13 bases had no gene match. The CDR3 consists of 18 residues. CDR1 and CDR2 (germline): SGHAT, FQDESV (reference sequence). The chain's CDR3 is CASSLGDFTSGSGDEQFF. CDR3 sequence (DNA): TGTGCCAGCAGCTTAGGCGATTTTACTAGCGGGAGTGGGGATGAGCAGTTCTTC.